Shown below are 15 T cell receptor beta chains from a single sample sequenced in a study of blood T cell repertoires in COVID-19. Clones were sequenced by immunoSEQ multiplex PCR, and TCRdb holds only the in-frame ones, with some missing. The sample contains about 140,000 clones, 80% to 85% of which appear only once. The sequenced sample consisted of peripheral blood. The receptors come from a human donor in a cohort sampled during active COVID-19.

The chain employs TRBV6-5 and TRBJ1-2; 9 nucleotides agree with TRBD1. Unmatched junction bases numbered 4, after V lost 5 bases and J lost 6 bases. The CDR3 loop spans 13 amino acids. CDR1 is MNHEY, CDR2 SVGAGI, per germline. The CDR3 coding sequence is TGTGCCAGCAGTACATACAGGGGGCATGGCTACACCTTC. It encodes CASSTYRGHGYTF.

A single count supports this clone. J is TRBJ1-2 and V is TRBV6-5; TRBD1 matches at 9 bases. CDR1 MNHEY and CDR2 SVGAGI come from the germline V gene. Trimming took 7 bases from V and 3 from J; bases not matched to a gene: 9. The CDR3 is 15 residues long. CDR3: CASMDRGLVHYGYTF. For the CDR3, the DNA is TGTGCCAGCATGGACAGGGGTCTAGTTCACTATGGCTACACCTTC.

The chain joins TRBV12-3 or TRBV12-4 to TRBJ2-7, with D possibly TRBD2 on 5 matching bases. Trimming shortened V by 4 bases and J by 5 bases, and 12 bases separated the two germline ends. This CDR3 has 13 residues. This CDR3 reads CASSYAGSHEQYF. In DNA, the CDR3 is TGTGCCAGCAGTTATGCGGGTTCCCACGAGCAGTACTTC.

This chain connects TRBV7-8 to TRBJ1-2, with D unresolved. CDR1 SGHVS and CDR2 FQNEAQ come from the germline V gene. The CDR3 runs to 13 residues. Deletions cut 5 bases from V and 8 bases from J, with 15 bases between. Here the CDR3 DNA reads TGTGCCAGCAGCCAAAAGCGTCAAAACGGCTACACCTTC. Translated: CASSQKRQNGYTF.

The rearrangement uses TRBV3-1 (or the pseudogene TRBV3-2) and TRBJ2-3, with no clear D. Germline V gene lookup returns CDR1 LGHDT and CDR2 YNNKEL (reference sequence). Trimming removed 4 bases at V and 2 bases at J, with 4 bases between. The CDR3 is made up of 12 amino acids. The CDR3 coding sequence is TGTGCCAGCAGCCCAAACACAGATACGCAGTATTTT. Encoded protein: CASSPNTDTQYF.

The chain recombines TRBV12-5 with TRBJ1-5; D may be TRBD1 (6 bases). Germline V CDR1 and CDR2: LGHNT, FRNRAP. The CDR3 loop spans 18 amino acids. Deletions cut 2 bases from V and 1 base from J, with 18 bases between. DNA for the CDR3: TGTGCTAGTGGTTTGACACGCGGGGGGCTACTAAGCAATCAGCCCCAGCATTTT. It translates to CASGLTRGGLLSNQPQHF. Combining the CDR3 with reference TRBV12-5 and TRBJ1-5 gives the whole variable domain DARVTQTPRHKVTEMGQEVTMRCQPILGHNTVFWYRQTMMQGLELLAYFRNRAPLDDSGMPKDRFSAEMPDATLATLKIQPSEPRDSAVYFCASGLTRGGLLSNQPQHFGDGTRLSIL.

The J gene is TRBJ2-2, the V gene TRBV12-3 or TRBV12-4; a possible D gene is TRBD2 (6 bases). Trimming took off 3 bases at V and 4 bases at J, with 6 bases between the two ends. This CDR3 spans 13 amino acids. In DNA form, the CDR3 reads TGTGCCAGCAGTTTCGGGGGCACCGGGGAGCTGTTTTTT. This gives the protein CASSFGGTGELFF.

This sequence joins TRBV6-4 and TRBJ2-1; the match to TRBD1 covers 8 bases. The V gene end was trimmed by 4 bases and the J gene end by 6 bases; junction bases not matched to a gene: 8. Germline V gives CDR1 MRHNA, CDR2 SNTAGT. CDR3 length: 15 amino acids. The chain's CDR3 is CASSADRATGNEQFF. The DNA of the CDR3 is TGTGCCAGCAGTGCGGACAGGGCTACAGGCAATGAGCAGTTCTTC.

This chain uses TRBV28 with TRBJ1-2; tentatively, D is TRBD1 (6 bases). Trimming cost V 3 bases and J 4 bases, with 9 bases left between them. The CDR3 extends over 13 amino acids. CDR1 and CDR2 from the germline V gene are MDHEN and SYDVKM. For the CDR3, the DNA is TGTGCCAGCAGTTTGGGGGGGGCCTATGGCTACACCTTC. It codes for CASSLGGAYGYTF.

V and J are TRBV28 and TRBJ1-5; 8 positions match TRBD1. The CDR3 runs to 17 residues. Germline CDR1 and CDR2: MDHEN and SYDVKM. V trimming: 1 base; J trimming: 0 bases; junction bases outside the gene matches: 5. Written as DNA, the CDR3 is TGTGCCAGCAGTTTATCCGGGACAGGCTATAGCAATCAGCCCCAGCATTTT. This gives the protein CASSLSGTGYSNQPQHF.

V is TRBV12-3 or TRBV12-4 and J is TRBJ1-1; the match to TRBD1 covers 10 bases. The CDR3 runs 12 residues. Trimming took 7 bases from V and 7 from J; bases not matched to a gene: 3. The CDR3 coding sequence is TGTGCCAGCACCCGGGACAGGGGTGAAGCTTTCTTT. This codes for CASTRDRGEAFF.

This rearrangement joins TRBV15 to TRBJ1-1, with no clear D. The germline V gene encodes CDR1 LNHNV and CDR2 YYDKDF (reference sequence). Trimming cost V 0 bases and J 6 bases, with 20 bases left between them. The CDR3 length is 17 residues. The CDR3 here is CATSRDQRTTGQPEAFF. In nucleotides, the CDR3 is TGTGCCACCAGCAGAGATCAGCGGACCACGGGTCAACCTGAAGCTTTCTTT.

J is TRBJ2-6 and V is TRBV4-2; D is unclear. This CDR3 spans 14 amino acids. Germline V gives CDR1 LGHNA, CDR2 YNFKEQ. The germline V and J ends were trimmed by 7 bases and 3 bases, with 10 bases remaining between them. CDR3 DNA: TGTGCCAGCACCGAGCGCGGTGGGGCCAACGTCCTGACTTTC. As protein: CASTERGGANVLTF.

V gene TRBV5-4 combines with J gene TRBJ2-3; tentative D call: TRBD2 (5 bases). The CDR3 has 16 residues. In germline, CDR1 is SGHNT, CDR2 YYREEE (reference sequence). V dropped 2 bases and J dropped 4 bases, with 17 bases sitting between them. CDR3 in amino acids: CASSLSRAEGSDTQYF. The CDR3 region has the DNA TGTGCCAGCAGCTTAAGCCGGGCCGAGGGCTCAGATACGCAGTATTTT. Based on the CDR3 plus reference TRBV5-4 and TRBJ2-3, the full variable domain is ETGVTQSPTHLIKTRGQQVTLRCSSQSGHNTVSWYQQALGQGPQFIFQYYREEENGRGNFPPRFSGLQFPNYSSELNVNALELDDSALYLCASSLSRAEGSDTQYFGPGTRLTVL.

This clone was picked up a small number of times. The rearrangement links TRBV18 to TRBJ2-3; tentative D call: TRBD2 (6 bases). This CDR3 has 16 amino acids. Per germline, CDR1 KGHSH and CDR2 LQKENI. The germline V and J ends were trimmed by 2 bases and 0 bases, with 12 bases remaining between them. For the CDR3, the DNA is TGTGCCAGCTCACCAGACCGGCGGGGCAGCACAGATACGCAGTATTTT. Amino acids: CASSPDRRGSTDTQYF.